These 30 T cell receptor beta chains share one sample of origin, sequenced in a study of blood T cells in healthy people across ages. PCR was performed a second time for roughly 6 to 12 cycles using a sample-barcoded 5' primer and a J-beta primer mix. MiXCR, applied by TCRdb to the 5' RACE reads, yields one record per CDR3 protein. The sample has around 1,000,000 distinct CDR3 sequences, around 25% seen once. This sample also belongs to another study, concerning T cells of mothers and their children.

The sample consisted of blood. These receptors were obtained from a girl aged 2-9 years in good health.

The rearrangement joins TRBV20-1 to TRBJ1-1, with D possibly TRBD1 on 5 matching bases. This CDR3 spans 12 amino acids. CDR1 is DFQATT and CDR2 is SNEGSKA in the germline V gene (reference sequence). V lost 3 bases, J lost 7 bases, and 12 bases lay in between. DNA for the CDR3: TGCAGTGCTAGTAACAGGCTAAATGAAGCTTTCTTT. Protein sequence: CSASNRLNEAFF.

This clonotype was detected only a few times. This rearrangement joins TRBV12-5 to TRBJ2-5; D possibly uses TRBD1 or TRBD2 (5 bases each). Near its end, the DNA agrees better with TRBJ2-1, so the J call may be wrong. The germline gives CDR1 LGHNT, CDR2 FRNRAP. The CDR3 is made up of 15 amino acids. DNA for the CDR3: TGTGCTAGTGGTTTGAGATCGGGGCCCAACAATGAGCAGTTCTTC. It yields the protein CASGLRSGPNNEQFF.

A few counts support this clonotype. The chain has TRBV5-6 and TRBJ2-3; D is ambiguous. Per the germline V gene, CDR1 is SGHDT and CDR2 is YYEEEE. Trimming took off 2 bases at V and 2 bases at J, with 6 bases between the two ends. The length of the CDR3 is 13 residues. DNA of the CDR3: TGTGCCAGCAGCTTCCTAATCACAGATACGCAGTATTTT. As protein: CASSFLITDTQYF.

The chain couples TRBV25-1 to TRBJ1-1; the D gene is possibly TRBD1 (6 bases). The V end lost 6 bases, the J end lost 11 bases, and 22 bases lay between the germline ends. This CDR3 is built from 14 residues. CDR1 and CDR2 from the germline V gene are MGHDK and SYGVNS. DNA for the CDR3: TGTGCCAGCAGCATACCGGACAGCCCGCTAGGGGCTTTCTTT. This gives the protein CASSIPDSPLGAFF.

This clonotype was counted many times. This sequence joins TRBV6-2 or TRBV6-3 and TRBJ2-4, with 9 positions matching TRBD1. The CDR3 contains 13 residues. Germline V lookup: CDR1 MNHEY, CDR2 SVGEGT. V lost 6 bases to trimming and J lost 5 bases; unmatched junction nucleotides: 2. The CDR3 region has the DNA TGTGCCAGCAGCCGGACAGGGGAAAACATTCAGTACTTC. It codes for CASSRTGENIQYF.

CDR3 in amino acids: CASSPTGLAGKNTGELFF. In DNA, the CDR3 is TGTGCCAGCAGCCCCACGGGACTAGCGGGAAAGAACACCGGGGAGCTGTTTTTT. The J gene is TRBJ2-2, the V gene TRBV7-3; 13 nucleotides align to TRBD2. The junction had 7 bases not matched to a gene; V was cut back by 5 bases and J by 1 base. The CDR3 loop spans 18 amino acids. Germline values: CDR1 SGHTA, CDR2 FQGTGA.

This clonotype has a handful of counts. The rearrangement uses TRBV24-1 and TRBJ1-1; 8 nucleotides match TRBD1. Trimming removed 4 bases from V and 0 bases from J; junction bases left unmatched: 9. This CDR3 has 17 residues. Germline V gene sequence: CDR1 KGHDR, CDR2 SFDVKD. The CDR3 coding sequence is TGTGCCACCAGTGACCCGGCTGACAGGGGCTTGAACACTGAAGCTTTCTTT. Its protein product is CATSDPADRGLNTEAFF.

The V call is TRBV12-3 or TRBV12-4, the J call TRBJ2-3; D uncertain. V was cut by 7 bases and J by 4 bases, with 6 bases left in between. The CDR3 consists of 11 residues. The CDR3 sequence is CASKAADTQYF. CDR3 in DNA: TGTGCCAGCAAGGCGGCAGATACGCAGTATTTT.

The chain recombines TRBV19 with TRBJ1-4, with unresolved D. Trimming left V 3 bases short and J 7 bases short, with 12 bases between. The CDR3 is made up of 14 amino acids. Germline CDR1 and CDR2: LNHDA and SQIVND (reference sequence). The CDR3 DNA reads as TGTGCCAGTAGTATGTGGGGTTTGGGTGAAAAACTGTTTTTT. Amino acids: CASSMWGLGEKLFF.

The chain employs TRBV20-1 and TRBJ1-2; the D gene is possibly TRBD1 (5 bases). V lost 4 bases to trimming and J lost 4 bases, with 13 bases between them. The CDR3 is made up of 13 amino acids. CDR1 and CDR2 (germline): DFQATT, SNEGSKA (reference sequence). The CDR3 is CSATSREIYGYTF. The DNA of the CDR3 is TGCAGTGCTACCTCCAGGGAGATCTATGGCTACACCTTC.

V gene TRBV6-2 or TRBV6-3 combines with J gene TRBJ2-2; 9 bases map to TRBD2. Germline lookup yields CDR1 MNHEY and CDR2 SVGEGT. J gave up 6 bases and V 8 bases, and 7 bases lay outside the gene matches. CDR3 length: 14 amino acids. This CDR3 reads CASEGGRAAGELFF. Written as DNA, the CDR3 is TGTGCCAGCGAGGGCGGGAGGGCCGCCGGGGAGCTGTTTTTT.

A few counts support this clonotype. The chain carries TRBV10-1 and TRBJ2-7; D not resolved. The V and J ends lost 8 bases and 4 bases respectively, with 21 bases between them. Germline V gives CDR1 WNHNN, CDR2 SYGVQD (reference sequence). The CDR3 totals 15 residues. DNA of the CDR3: TGCGCCAGCTCCCAAGGCCTGGGGTTGGGGTACGAGCAGTACTTC. It translates to CASSQGLGLGYEQYF.

This clonotype turned up a few times. The V and J genes are TRBV5-1 and TRBJ2-7; D assignment may be TRBD1 or TRBD2 (5 bases each). V gave up 2 bases and J gave up 1 base, with 13 bases separating them. Germline assignment: CDR1 SGHRS and CDR2 YFSETQ. The CDR3 is 15 amino acids. CDR3 sequence: CASSLLGTDSYEQYF. In nucleotides, the CDR3 is TGCGCCAGCAGCTTATTGGGGACCGATTCCTACGAGCAGTACTTC.

This clonotype was counted only a few times. This chain connects TRBV10-3 to TRBJ2-7; D possibly matches TRBD1 or TRBD2 (5 bases each). Germline CDR1 is ENHRY and CDR2 is SYGVKD. The CDR3 is 14 amino acids. V was trimmed by 4 bases and J by 4 bases, leaving 14 bases between them. In DNA, the CDR3 is TGTGCCATCAGTGCTCGAGAGGGACCATACGAGCAGTACTTC. Translation: CAISAREGPYEQYF.

The sample holds a few counts of this clonotype. The CDR3 DNA sequence: TGTGCCAGCACCTCTTTGGGGTGGGGTTATACAGATACGCAGTATTTT. It is translated as CASTSLGWGYTDTQYF. J is TRBJ2-3 and V is TRBV27, with unresolved D. V lost 7 bases to trimming and J lost 3 bases, with 20 bases between them. Germline CDR1 MNHEY, CDR2 SMNVEV (reference sequence). The CDR3 spans 16 residues.

The chain carries TRBV10-3 and TRBJ2-6; 7 nucleotides line up with TRBD1. There are 16 residues in the CDR3. The germline CDR1 and CDR2 sequences are ENHRY and SYGVKD. The V and J ends lost 8 bases and 0 bases, in that order; junction bases with no gene match: 7. The CDR3 protein is CAISTGALSGANVLTF. The DNA of the CDR3 is TGTGCCATCTCTACAGGGGCCCTCTCTGGGGCCAACGTCCTGACTTTC.

The rearrangement joins TRBV12-3 or TRBV12-4 to TRBJ1-5, with D possibly matching TRBD1 (5 bases). Trimming left V 6 bases short and J 7 bases short, with 16 bases between. CDR3 length: 14 amino acids. The CDR3 nucleotides read TGTGCCAGCAGGGCCGGGGGTGGGACCCAGCCCCAGCATTTT. Translating gives CASRAGGGTQPQHF.

Only a few counts were recorded for this clonotype. The chain joins TRBV2 to TRBJ2-5; D might be TRBD2 (5 bases). This CDR3 contains 18 residues. The ends were cut back, 6 bases at V and 2 bases at J, with 25 bases in the middle. Germline CDR1 reads SNHLY; CDR2 reads FYNNEI. This chain's CDR3 is CASSEDFTQELLQETQYF. The CDR3, as DNA: TGTGCCAGCAGCGAGGACTTCACTCAAGAGTTATTACAAGAGACCCAGTACTTC.

V and J are TRBV29-1 and TRBJ2-5; D possibly matches TRBD1 or TRBD2 (6 bases each). Trimming shortened V by 7 bases and J by 4 bases, and 16 bases separated the two germline ends. CDR3 size: 13 residues. Germline V CDR1 and CDR2: SQVTM, ANQGSEA. CDR3 coding DNA: TGCAGCGGACAGGTCGGGGGCGGAGAGACCCAGTACTTC. It encodes CSGQVGGGETQYF.

The V call is TRBV4-3, the J call TRBJ1-1, with D tentatively TRBD1 (5 bases). The CDR3 is 16 residues long. Per the germline V gene, CDR1 is LGHNA and CDR2 is YSLEER. V lost 0 bases to trimming and J lost 4 bases, with 15 bases between them. In nucleotides, the CDR3 is TGCGCCAGCAGCCAAGATCTTTGGGGAAGGGGCACTGAAGCTTTCTTT. This gives the protein CASSQDLWGRGTEAFF.

The CDR3 is CASSFLRGVEQYF. DNA of the CDR3: TGTGCCAGCAGCTTTCTACGCGGCGTCGAGCAGTACTTC. The chain uses TRBV11-1 and TRBJ2-7; D not resolved. Trimming stripped 3 bases from V and 6 bases from J, with 12 bases between. This CDR3 comprises 13 residues. The germline gives CDR1 SGHAT, CDR2 FQDESV (reference sequence).

This clonotype was seen more than once but under ten times. This chain uses TRBV29-1 with TRBJ2-5; D possibly uses TRBD1 or TRBD2 (5 bases each). The length of the CDR3 is 13 residues. V was pared by 5 bases and J by 7 bases, with 17 bases between. In germline, CDR1 is SQVTM, CDR2 ANQGSEA. This chain's CDR3 is CSVPGTLVRTQYF. The CDR3 DNA is TGCAGCGTTCCCGGGACCCTAGTAAGGACCCAGTACTTC.

This clonotype was observed a few times. The V gene is TRBV11-2, the J gene TRBJ2-7; D is uncertain. With 5 bases removed from V and 6 bases from J, the gap between germline ends came to 11 bases. The CDR3 has 12 amino acids. Germline values: CDR1 SGHAT, CDR2 FQNNGV. The CDR3 loop is CASSPTAGEQYF. The CDR3 nucleotides are TGTGCCAGCAGCCCCACCGCAGGCGAGCAGTACTTC.

This rearrangement joins TRBV7-8 to TRBJ2-1; TRBD2 matches at 7 bases. The trim removed 2 bases at V and 6 bases at J, leaving 10 bases unmatched. Germline values: CDR1 SGHVS, CDR2 FQNEAQ. The CDR3 extends over 16 amino acids. CDR3 in DNA: TGTGCCAGCAGCTTATTGGCGGGAGTAGGCCCCAATGAGCAGTTCTTC. Translation gives CASSLLAGVGPNEQFF.

This clonotype appeared a few times. The rearrangement uses TRBV7-2 and TRBJ2-4; D gene uncertain. The CDR3 sequence is 14 residues long. Germline loops: CDR1 SGHTA, CDR2 FQGNSA. Trimming cost V 3 bases and J 16 bases, with 22 bases left between them. The CDR3 DNA sequence: TGTGCCAGCAGCTTTGAATACGGTCGGTCTACGATATACTTC. Translation: CASSFEYGRSTIYF.

CDR3 DNA sequence: TGTGCCAGCAGCTTTATCAGGCAGGCAGCCGACGAGCAGTACTTC. Translating it yields CASSFIRQAADEQYF. This rearrangement joins TRBV5-6 to TRBJ2-7; D unclear. CDR3 length: 15 residues. V lost 2 bases, J lost 5 bases, and 17 bases lay in between. The germline gives CDR1 SGHDT, CDR2 YYEEEE.

This clonotype was counted only a few times. This chain's CDR3 is CSVVIWGENEQFF. The CDR3, as DNA: TGCAGCGTTGTCATTTGGGGGGAGAATGAGCAGTTCTTC. V usage is TRBV29-1 and J usage is TRBJ2-1, with D perhaps TRBD2 (6 bases). Germline V gives CDR1 SQVTM, CDR2 ANQGSEA. Trimming stripped 4 bases from V and 7 bases from J, with 14 bases between. This CDR3 region has 13 residues.

This chain links TRBV29-1 with TRBJ2-1; D possibly matches TRBD1 or TRBD2 (5 bases each). The J call may not be correct, given that the DNA end is closer to TRBJ2-7. The CDR3 contains 13 residues. The germline V gene encodes CDR1 SQVTM and CDR2 ANQGSEA. The CDR3 bases are TGCAGCGTCCGAACGGGACGGTCCTACGAGCAGTACTTC. It encodes CSVRTGRSYEQYF.

The genes are TRBV20-1 and TRBJ2-7; D unresolved. Germline loops: CDR1 DFQATT, CDR2 SNEGSKA (reference sequence). This CDR3 region has 14 residues. V was trimmed by 1 base and J by 6 bases, leaving 16 bases between them. CDR3 sequence reads: CSARVPGRRLEQYF. The CDR3 region has the DNA TGCAGTGCTAGAGTCCCCGGCCGCCGGCTCGAGCAGTACTTC.

In this sample, this clonotype turned up a few times. The V gene is TRBV24-1, the J gene TRBJ2-5, with 9 positions matching TRBD2. Matching the DNA end better, TRBJ2-1 makes the J call doubtful. CDR1 is KGHDR and CDR2 is SFDVKD in the germline V gene. The CDR3 extends over 15 amino acids. This CDR3 is CATSVAGGPPHEQFF. CDR3 DNA sequence: TGTGCCACCAGTGTGGCGGGAGGGCCCCCCCATGAGCAGTTCTTC.